The TCR beta chain described here comes from a study of spatial heterogeneity in lung cancer. For the study at large: For the average unique TCR and UMI combination, more than 9.5 occurrences appeared in raw reads.

MiXCR, applied by TCRdb to the 5' RACE reads, yields one record per CDR3 protein. Of about 20,000 distinct CDR3 sequences in the sample, approximately 5.8% were seen once. Time point here: sample taken at primary tumor resection. TCRs were sequenced from unsorted whole RNA of tumor, nontumor lung or PBMC. The specimen comprised PBMCs, sampled at surgery. The source is a male donor with early-stage non-small cell lung cancer.

CDR3 residues: CSVRLAQNTGELFF. The CDR3 region has the DNA TGCAGCGTTCGACTAGCGCAAAACACCGGGGAGCTGTTTTTT. V usage is TRBV29-1 and J usage is TRBJ2-2; 8 bases fit TRBD2. Germline V gene data show CDR1 as SQVTM and CDR2 as ANQGSEA. J was trimmed by 2 bases and V by 5 bases; bases with no gene match: 4. This CDR3 is 14 amino acids long.